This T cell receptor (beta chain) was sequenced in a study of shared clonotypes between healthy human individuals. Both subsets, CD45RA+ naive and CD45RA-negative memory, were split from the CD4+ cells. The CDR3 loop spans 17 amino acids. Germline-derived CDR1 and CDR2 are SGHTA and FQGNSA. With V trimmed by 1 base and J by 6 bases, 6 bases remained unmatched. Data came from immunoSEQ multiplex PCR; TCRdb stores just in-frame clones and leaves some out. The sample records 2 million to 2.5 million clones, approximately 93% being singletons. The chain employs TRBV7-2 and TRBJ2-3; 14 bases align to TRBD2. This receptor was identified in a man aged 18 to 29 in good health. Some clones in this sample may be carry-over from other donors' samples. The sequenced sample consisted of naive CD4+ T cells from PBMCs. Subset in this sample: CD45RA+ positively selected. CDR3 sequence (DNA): TGTGCCAGCAGCTTAGTCGCGACTAGCGGGAGGGTGGATACGCAGTATTTT. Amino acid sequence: CASSLVATSGRVDTQYF.